The 16 T cell receptor beta chains listed next were all sequenced from one sample in a study of patients and donors after allogeneic stem cell transplantation. TCRdb re-derived calls from the RT-PCR reads in MiXCR, one entry per CDR3 protein. The data hold about 88,000 distinct CDR3 sequences, with 40% to 60% observed a single time. The sequenced sample was blood, either unsorted or a sorted T cell fraction (not recorded which). Receptor source: a human donor who was either an allogeneic HSCT recipient or a stem cell or donor lymphocyte infusion donor (not recorded which). It is not recorded whose cells these are; they may come from a transplant donor.

The CDR3 bases are TGCGCCAGCAGCTTAACAGCGGGAGGGCCTAACAATGAGCAGTTCTTC. It codes for CASSLTAGGPNNEQFF. J is TRBJ2-1 and V is TRBV5-1; the match to TRBD2 covers 10 bases. With V trimmed by 2 bases and J by 5 bases, 7 bases remained unmatched. CDR1 is SGHRS and CDR2 is YFSETQ in the germline V gene. The CDR3 has 16 amino acids.

The chain combines TRBV6-2 or TRBV6-3 with TRBJ1-3; D not certain. Germline V gene data show CDR1 as MNHEY and CDR2 as SVGEGT. The CDR3 sequence is 13 residues long. V lost 7 bases and J lost 0, with 7 bases in between. The chain's CDR3 is CASKRSSGNTIYF. CDR3 sequence (DNA): TGTGCCAGCAAGCGATCCTCTGGAAACACCATATATTTT.

V usage is TRBV4-2 and J usage is TRBJ2-7; no reliable D call. Germline lookup yields CDR1 LGHNA and CDR2 YNFKEQ. Trimming took off 3 bases at V and 1 base at J, with 4 bases between the two ends. The CDR3 extends over 12 amino acids. The CDR3 sequence is CASSHESYEQYF. CDR3 DNA: TGTGCCAGCAGCCATGAGTCCTACGAGCAGTACTTC.

This clonotype has more than one count but fewer than ten. The chain joins TRBV28 to TRBJ2-4; the D gene is possibly TRBD2 (5 bases). V lost 4 bases and J 6 bases, leaving 16 bases between the germline ends. There are 15 residues in the CDR3. Germline CDR1 MDHEN, CDR2 SYDVKM. The DNA for the CDR3 is TGTGCCAGCAGTTACTTACCCGGAGGAGGAAACATTCAGTACTTC. Its protein product is CASSYLPGGGNIQYF.

This clonotype is termed large. The chain recombines TRBV12-3 or TRBV12-4 with TRBJ1-1; D ambiguous. Trimming shortened V by 3 bases and J by 5 bases, and 13 bases separated the two germline ends. This CDR3 has 14 residues. In nucleotides, the CDR3 is TGTGCCAGCAGTTTGGTCCGCCTTGTTACTGAAGCTTTCTTT. Protein: CASSLVRLVTEAFF.

The table lists this clonotype with many counts. J is TRBJ2-2 and V is TRBV5-6, with 9 bases matching TRBD1. V was clipped by 4 bases and J by 1 base; unmatched bases: 2. Germline CDR1 is SGHDT and CDR2 is YYEEEE. The CDR3 runs to 15 residues. DNA of the CDR3: TGTGCCAGCAGCCCGGGACAGGGGAACACCGGGGAGCTGTTTTTT. This sequence encodes CASSPGQGNTGELFF.

This chain connects TRBV12-3 or TRBV12-4 to TRBJ1-1, with 7 bases aligning to TRBD1. This CDR3 region has 16 residues. Trimming removed 3 bases from V and 6 bases from J; junction bases left unmatched: 13. CDR3 coding DNA: TGTGCCAGCAGTTTTATCCATCATACAGGGGTCGCTGAAGCTTTCTTT. It translates to CASSFIHHTGVAEAFF.

The chain employs TRBV6-2 or TRBV6-3 and TRBJ1-5; D uncertain. V lost 4 bases and J 8 bases, leaving 12 bases between the germline ends. There are 13 residues in the CDR3. Germline CDR1 MNHEY, CDR2 SVGEGT. DNA of the CDR3: TGTGCCAGCAGTTTGGAGGGTTATAAGCCCCAGCATTTT. This codes for CASSLEGYKPQHF.

The chain employs TRBV11-2 and TRBJ2-7; D not certain. Between the trimmed V and J ends, which lost 3 bases and 5 bases, there was a span of 8 bases. CDR3 length: 12 residues. The germline V gene encodes CDR1 SGHAT and CDR2 FQNNGV. CDR3 DNA: TGTGCCAGCAGCTTTGACGGCGACGAGCAGTACTTC. This encodes CASSFDGDEQYF.

The chain uses TRBV7-2 and TRBJ1-2; 8 nucleotides align to TRBD1. Germline V gene lookup returns CDR1 SGHTA and CDR2 FQGNSA. Trimming cost V 6 bases and J 8 bases; bases outside gene matches: 11. The CDR3 totals 14 residues. CDR3 protein: CASSFDRGLGGYTF. Written as DNA, the CDR3 is TGTGCCAGCAGTTTCGACAGGGGCCTCGGCGGCTACACCTTC.

V and J are TRBV12-3 or TRBV12-4 and TRBJ1-2, with TRBD1 as a possible D gene (5 bases). Trimming removed 5 bases from V and 0 bases from J, with 10 bases in between. The CDR3 has 14 amino acids. The CDR3 sequence: CASSPETANYGYTF. DNA of the CDR3: TGTGCCAGCAGTCCTGAGACAGCTAACTATGGCTACACCTTC.

The CDR3 DNA reads as TGTGCCAGCAGAGACGGGACAGCTAATTCACCCCTCCACTTT. This translates into CASRDGTANSPLHF. This rearrangement joins TRBV6-5 to TRBJ1-6; 7 nucleotides match TRBD1. J lost 6 bases, V lost 6 bases, and 5 bases had no gene match. CDR1 and CDR2 (germline): MNHEY, SVGAGI. The length of the CDR3 is 14 residues.

The chain joins TRBV10-3 to TRBJ1-1; perhaps TRBD1 as D (5 bases). The germline V and J ends were trimmed by 4 bases and 8 bases, with 20 bases remaining between them. The CDR3 covers 15 residues. The germline V gene has CDR1 ENHRY and CDR2 SYGVKD. Written as DNA, the CDR3 is TGTGCCATCAGTGGGGGGAAAGATTCTCTGGTCGAAGCTTTCTTT. It codes for CAISGGKDSLVEAFF.

The V and J genes are TRBV7-9 and TRBJ1-1, with no clear D. The germline V gene has CDR1 SEHNR and CDR2 FQNEAQ (reference sequence). The V gene lost 5 bases and the J gene lost 7 bases, with 8 bases spanning the gap. This CDR3 comprises 11 residues. CDR3 DNA: TGTGCCAGCAGCGAACAGATTGAAGCTTTCTTT. As protein: CASSEQIEAFF.

V gene TRBV28 combines with J gene TRBJ1-2; D is unclear. V was cut by 0 bases and J by 8 bases, with 10 bases left in between. Germline-derived CDR1 and CDR2 are MDHEN and SYDVKM. The CDR3 consists of 13 residues. Written as DNA, the CDR3 is TGTGCCAGCAGTTTATGGACTCGTGGAGGCTACACCTTC. It specifies CASSLWTRGGYTF.

The rearrangement links TRBV25-1 to TRBJ1-1, with no clear D. Germline CDR1 and CDR2: MGHDK and SYGVNS. V lost 3 bases and J 8 bases, leaving 7 bases between the germline ends. CDR3 length equals 11 residues. This CDR3 reads CASSELSEAFF. Here the CDR3 DNA reads TGTGCCAGCAGTGAGCTGTCCGAAGCTTTCTTT.